These T cell receptor beta chains were read from a single sample in a study of cytomegalovirus exposure and HLA in healthy donors. Libraries were prepared by immunoSEQ multiplex PCR; TCRdb keeps only in-frame clonotypes and omits some of them. Here the sample spans about 82,000 clones, around a tenth being singletons. The source material was PBMCs. The receptors shown here come from a man in his sixties in good health and CMV-seropositive. Both conserved end residues are part of each CDR3. Fields, in order: D gene, CDR3 length, V gene, J gene, clone size, CDR3 protein, CDR3 DNA. The D gene is left open where the match is weak. Size is omitted from some rows. Given values are once, few, many or a class for expanded clones.

NA	14	TRBV6-1	TRBJ1-5	NA	CASRFTGSNQPQHF	TGTGCCAGCAGATTTACAGGGAGCAATCAGCCCCAGCATTTT
NA	16	TRBV28	TRBJ1-2	NA	CATKGVSVLTNYGYTF	TGTGCCACCAAGGGGGTTTCGGTCCTAACTAACTATGGCTACACCTTC
NA	14	TRBV5-1	TRBJ2-2	NA	CASSLVTSSGELFF	TGCGCCAGCAGCTTGGTGACTAGTTCCGGGGAGCTGTTTTTT
TRBD2	17	TRBV15	TRBJ2-1	NA	CATSRPTSGRSYNEQFF	TGTGCCACCAGCAGACCAACTAGCGGGAGGTCGTACAATGAGCAGTTCTTC
NA	15	TRBV2	TRBJ2-5	NA	CASSSRGFTAETRYF	TGTGCCAGCAGTTCCAGGGGTTTTACGGCAGAGACCCGGTACTTC
NA	14	TRBV27	TRBJ1-5	few	CASSFWGSNQPQHF	TGTGCCAGCAGTTTCTGGGGCTCCAATCAGCCCCAGCATTTT
TRBD2	14	TRBV30	TRBJ2-7	NA	CAWPLAGGPYEQYF	TGTGCCTGGCCGCTAGCGGGAGGTCCCTACGAGCAGTACTTC
TRBD1	15	TRBV6-5	TRBJ2-5	few	CASSHPGQIQETQYF	TGTGCCAGCAGTCACCCGGGACAGATTCAAGAGACCCAGTACTTC
TRBD1	13	TRBV7-9	TRBJ1-2	NA	CASSPTGGGGYTF	TGTGCCAGCAGCCCAACAGGGGGCGGAGGCTACACCTTC
NA	13	TRBV5-6	TRBJ1-4	medium-sized	CASSPPGSEKLFF	TGTGCCAGCAGCCCCCCGGGGTCTGAAAAACTGTTTTTT
TRBD1	17	TRBV28	TRBJ1-5	once	CASSRVWDSYSNQPQHF	TGTGCCAGCAGCCGAGTCTGGGACAGCTATAGCAATCAGCCCCAGCATTTT
TRBD2	18	TRBV28	TRBJ2-3	NA	CASSFPIAGKNSTDTQYF	TGTGCCAGCAGCTTCCCAATAGCGGGGAAAAATAGCACAGATACGCAGTATTTT
NA	13	TRBV10-2	TRBJ2-5	NA	CASWRRGQETQYF	TGCGCCAGCTGGCGCAGGGGCCAAGAGACCCAGTACTTC
TRBD1	16	TRBV7-9	TRBJ1-1	NA	CASSRGTGAGNTEAFF	TGTGCCAGCAGTCGAGGGACAGGGGCTGGGAACACTGAAGCTTTCTTT
NA	11	TRBV2	TRBJ2-5	NA	CASSEPEAQYF	TGTGCCAGCAGTGAACCTGAGGCCCAGTACTTC
NA	15	TRBV7-9	TRBJ2-6	NA	CASSSGVDGANVLTF	TGTGCCAGCAGCTCAGGGGTAGATGGGGCCAACGTCCTGACTTTC
NA	14	TRBV19	TRBJ1-2	few	CASSIQQGTYGYTF	TGTGCCAGTAGTATCCAACAGGGTACCTATGGCTACACCTTC
TRBD2	15	TRBV5-6	TRBJ2-3	NA	CASSLTRLAGDTQYF	TGTGCCAGCAGCTTGACCCGGCTAGCGGGAGATACGCAGTATTTT
TRBD1	14	TRBV9	TRBJ2-3	few	CASSRQGARDTQYF	TGTGCCAGCAGCCGACAGGGGGCTAGGGATACGCAGTATTTT
TRBD2	14	TRBV10-3	TRBJ2-3	few	CAIKGGGAEYTQYF	TGTGCCATCAAAGGCGGGGGGGCCGAATATACGCAGTATTTT
TRBD2	15	TRBV5-4	TRBJ2-3	NA	CASSRTSGDTDTQYF	TGTGCCAGCAGTCGGACTAGCGGGGATACAGATACGCAGTATTTT
NA	14	TRBV25-1	TRBJ2-2	few	CASSEYRGTGELFF	TGTGCCAGCAGTGAATATCGGGGGACCGGGGAGCTGTTTTTT
NA	14	TRBV9	TRBJ2-2	few	CASSAGTTRGELFF	TGTGCCAGCAGCGCCGGGACAACCAGGGGGGAGCTGTTTTTT
NA	11	TRBV29-1	TRBJ1-1	NA	CSSGIGAEAFF	TGCAGCTCCGGGATCGGCGCTGAAGCTTTCTTT
NA	15	TRBV5-1	TRBJ2-5	NA	CASSLASGGEETQYF	TGCGCCAGCAGCTTGGCCTCGGGGGGCGAAGAGACCCAGTACTTC
TRBD1	16	TRBV28	TRBJ2-7	NA	CASSFPRGMSSYEQYF	TGTGCCAGCAGTTTCCCCAGGGGGATGAGCTCCTACGAGCAGTACTTC
NA	14	TRBV28	TRBJ2-1	NA	CASNLRRGYNEQFF	TGTGCCAGCAACCTGCGGAGGGGTTACAATGAGCAGTTCTTC
NA	15	TRBV5-8	TRBJ2-1	NA	CASNKGLTGYNEQFF	TGTGCCAGCAATAAGGGACTCACTGGGTACAATGAGCAGTTCTTC
NA	13	TRBV19	TRBJ2-5	few	CASSLGHRETQYF	TGTGCCAGTAGTCTCGGACACCGGGAGACCCAGTACTTC
TRBD1	15	TRBV18	TRBJ2-7	NA	CASSLGTGGIYEQYF	TGTGCCAGCTCGCTTGGGACAGGGGGTATCTACGAGCAGTACTTC